This is a list of T cell receptor beta chains from one sample in a study of CD8 T cells in ankylosing spondylitis. TCRdb ran MiXCR on the 5' RACE reads and lists one entry per CDR3 protein. The sample shows around 450,000 distinct CDR3 sequences, roughly 26% of them seen only once. The sample was blood, either unsorted or a sorted T cell fraction (not recorded which). Every receptor here comes from a male donor with ankylosing spondylitis. CDR3s include the opening cysteine and the closing phenylalanine or tryptophan. D genes are given only for firm matches. The listing skips clone size in some rows; elsewhere it reads once, few, many or a size class.

CATSDVTEDQPQHF | TGTGCCACCAGTGATGTGACAGAAGATCAGCCCCAGCATTTT | TRBJ1-5 | few | TRBV24-1 | NA
CASSEGLAGGGLGQFF | TGTGCCAGCAGTGAAGGACTAGCGGGAGGGGGGCTGGGGCAGTTCTTC | TRBJ2-1 | few | TRBV2 | TRBD2
CSAGQAYGYTF | TGCAGTGCTGGACAGGCCTATGGCTACACCTTC | TRBJ1-2 | NA | TRBV20-1 | TRBD1
CASSLSPSGGYTF | TGCGCCAGCAGCTTGAGTCCTTCCGGGGGCTACACCTTC | TRBJ1-2 | NA | TRBV5-1 | NA
CASSANWGQGSYEQYF | TGTGCCAGCAGCGCGAATTGGGGACAGGGTTCCTACGAGCAGTACTTC | TRBJ2-7 | few | TRBV6-1 | TRBD1
CASGEGVRSEQYF | TGTGCCAGCGGAGAGGGGGTGAGGAGCGAGCAGTACTTC | TRBJ2-7 | few | TRBV18 | NA
CASSQVEVYEQFF | TGTGCCAGCAGCCAAGTCGAGGTGTATGAGCAGTTCTTC | TRBJ2-1 | NA | TRBV3-1 | NA
CASSPPGGYGNEQFF | TGTGCCAGCTCACCACCAGGCGGGTACGGGAATGAGCAGTTCTTC | TRBJ2-1 | NA | TRBV18 | NA
CASTLTGVTYEQYF | TGCGCCAGCACCCTGACAGGGGTAACCTACGAGCAGTACTTC | TRBJ2-7 | NA | TRBV5-1 | TRBD1
CASSWGGNTEAFF | TGCGCCAGCAGCTGGGGGGGGAACACTGAAGCTTTCTTT | TRBJ1-1 | many | TRBV5-1 | NA
CSARDGGSLNTGELFF | TGCAGTGCTAGAGATGGGGGCAGCTTGAACACCGGGGAGCTGTTTTTT | TRBJ2-2 | NA | TRBV20-1 | NA
CAIGGKGQVISGANVLTF | TGTGCCATCGGGGGAAAGGGACAAGTAATCTCTGGGGCCAACGTCCTGACTTTC | TRBJ2-6 | many | TRBV10-3 | NA
CASSVGQGHNEQFF | TGCGCCAGCAGCGTCGGACAGGGGCACAATGAGCAGTTCTTC | TRBJ2-1 | few | TRBV5-1 | TRBD1
CASGGLAGVADTQYF | TGTGCCAGCGGAGGACTAGCGGGAGTAGCAGATACGCAGTATTTT | TRBJ2-3 | few | TRBV2 | TRBD2
CSAFTDSTDTQYF | TGCAGTGCTTTTACGGATAGCACAGATACGCAGTATTTT | TRBJ2-3 | NA | TRBV20-1 | NA
CASSFVMEQYF | TGTGCCAGCAGCTTTGTGATGGAGCAGTACTTC | TRBJ2-7 | NA | TRBV5-8 | NA
CASSLTWAEEPSNYGYTF | TGTGCCAGCAGCCTTACTTGGGCAGAGGAACCCTCTAACTATGGCTACACCTTC | TRBJ1-2 | few | TRBV12-3/TRBV12-4 | NA
CASRHRGGYEQYF | TGTGCCAGCAGACACAGGGGAGGATACGAGCAGTACTTC | TRBJ2-7 | NA | TRBV12-3/TRBV12-4 | NA
CSAQFLNTDTQYF | TGCAGTGCGCAGTTCCTAAACACAGATACGCAGTATTTT | TRBJ2-3 | NA | TRBV20-1 | NA
CSALTRNTEAFF | TGCAGTGCTCTGACAAGGAACACTGAAGCTTTCTTT | TRBJ1-1 | NA | TRBV20-1 | NA
CSATEGIDTQYF | TGCAGCGCAACCGAGGGAATAGATACGCAGTATTTT | TRBJ2-3 | NA | TRBV29-1 | NA
CASSSPSGGQAEAFF | TGTGCCAGCAGTTCCCCATCCGGGGGCCAGGCTGAAGCTTTCTTT | TRBJ1-1 | NA | TRBV27 | NA
CASSFGRSQPQHF | TGTGCCAGCAGTTTCGGCAGGAGTCAGCCCCAGCATTTT | TRBJ1-5 | few | TRBV12-3/TRBV12-4 | NA
CASSTGLAGVYEQYF | TGTGCCAGCAGCACAGGACTAGCGGGAGTTTACGAGCAGTACTTC | TRBJ2-7 | once | TRBV5-4 | TRBD2
CASSQQGADYNEQFF | TGCGCCAGCAGCCAACAGGGGGCTGATTACAATGAGCAGTTCTTC | TRBJ2-1 | NA | TRBV5-1 | TRBD1
CAVALDRGSNYGYTF | TGTGCTGTGGCGTTAGACAGGGGGTCTAACTATGGCTACACCTTC | TRBJ1-2 | few | TRBV10-3 | TRBD1